The T cell receptor beta chain described here comes from a study of OX40 agonist ivuxolimab in advanced cancers. Study in general: Patients receiving dose escalation had hepatocellular carcinoma, melanoma, renal cell or head and neck cancer.

In the case of this clone: What it binds is not known.

Overall study findings and caveats: Part of the nonresponder group also had normalized T-cell clonal expansion that was low.

Some clones are missing from TCRdb's copy, which holds only in-frame ones; the method was immunoSEQ multiplex PCR. The table records around 83,000 clones, 70% to 85% of them present only once. The source was CD4+ or CD8+ T cells sorted from blood, collected in a trial of the OX40 agonist ivuxolimab. The clonotype originates from an adult with an advanced solid tumor such as melanoma, head and neck, liver or kidney cancer.

CDR3 region: CASSLRYTSYNEQFF. The DNA of the CDR3 is TGTGCCAGCAGCCTTCGATATACATCCTACAATGAGCAGTTCTTC. This sequence joins TRBV5-5 and TRBJ2-1; D unclear. CDR3 size: 15 residues. Germline CDR1 and CDR2: SGHKS and YYEKEE (reference sequence). The V and J ends lost 4 bases and 1 base respectively, with 12 bases between them.